Presented here are 22 T cell receptor beta chains from one specimen sequenced in a study of cytomegalovirus exposure and HLA in healthy donors. PCR was performed using 60 Vbeta and 13 Jbeta primers. Here immunoSEQ multiplex PCR was the method, and the copy in TCRdb shows in-frame clones only, minus some. This sample has under 200,000 clones, with around 73% found just once. The specimen sequenced was PBMCs. The source of these receptors is a man between 60 and 75 years old in good health and CMV-seronegative.

The chain links TRBV15 to TRBJ2-5; a weak D match, TRBD2 (5 bases). CDR1 and CDR2 from the germline V gene are LNHNV and YYDKDF (reference sequence). Trimming took off 1 base at V and 5 bases at J, with 14 bases between the two ends. This CDR3 has 15 residues. CDR3 bases: TGTGCCACCAGCAGAGCCCCGGGGAGTACGGAGACCCAGTACTTC. Translation gives CATSRAPGSTETQYF.

The CDR3 loop is CASSKGQGTIEGYTF. The CDR3 DNA reads TGCGCCAGCAGCAAGGGACAGGGGACGATAGAAGGCTACACCTTC. The J gene is TRBJ1-2, the V gene TRBV5-1; 10 bases fit TRBD1. Germline V gene lookup returns CDR1 SGHRS and CDR2 YFSETQ. J lost 8 bases, V lost 4 bases, and 11 bases had no gene match. The CDR3 extends over 15 amino acids.

This clone was counted between two and nine times. The gene calls are TRBV9 and TRBJ1-2, with a weak D call TRBD1 (6 bases). CDR1 SGDLS and CDR2 YYNGEE come from the germline V gene. Trimming cost V 0 bases and J 2 bases, with 14 bases left between them. This CDR3 contains 16 residues. The CDR3 here is CASSVARTAENYGYTF. Written as DNA, the CDR3 is TGTGCCAGCAGCGTAGCCCGGACAGCCGAAAACTATGGCTACACCTTC.

The genes are TRBV4-1 and TRBJ1-2; D call uncertain. Trimming took off 0 bases at V and 7 bases at J, with 9 bases between the two ends. There are 13 residues in the CDR3. Germline loops: CDR1 MGHRA, CDR2 YSYEKL. The CDR3 DNA sequence: TGCGCCAGCAGCCAAGAGGTTGGCTTTGGCTACACCTTC. Encoded protein: CASSQEVGFGYTF.

The chain joins TRBV7-9 to TRBJ2-3; TRBD2 matches 15 bases. Losses at the gene ends were 5 bases for V and 5 bases for J; bases not matched to a gene: 11. Germline CDR1 is SEHNR and CDR2 is FQNEAQ (reference sequence). The CDR3 extends over 18 amino acids. CDR3: CASSLGTSGGPTQDTQYF. CDR3 DNA: TGTGCCAGCAGCCTCGGGACTAGCGGGGGGCCCACGCAAGATACGCAGTATTTT.

The chain couples TRBV29-1 to TRBJ1-2; D ambiguous. Trimming shortened V by 5 bases and J by 3 bases, and 7 bases separated the two germline ends. CDR3 size: 11 residues. Germline values: CDR1 SQVTM, CDR2 ANQGSEA. The chain's CDR3 is CSVLSDYGYTF. The CDR3 nucleotides read TGCAGCGTTTTATCGGACTATGGCTACACCTTC.

Points on this clone: The junction and the germline gene differ at one end; a read error may be behind it. The gene calls are TRBV7-8 and TRBJ1-6, with a possible D match to TRBD1 (5 bases). CDR1 SGHVS and CDR2 FQNEAQ come from the germline V gene. The CDR3 is 14 amino acids. The CDR3 loop is CASSGTGGNSPLHF. The CDR3 region has the DNA TGTGCCAGCAGCGGGACGGGGGGGAATTCGCCCCTCCACTTT.

The rearrangement joins TRBV5-4 to TRBJ2-7; 7 nucleotides agree with TRBD1. With V trimmed by 0 bases and J by 3 bases, 6 bases remained unmatched. Germline assignment: CDR1 SGHNT and CDR2 YYREEE (reference sequence). The CDR3 totals 15 residues. CDR3 DNA sequence: TGTGCCAGCAGCTTGGGCCAGGGGGAAGTCTACGAGCAGTACTTC. Translation: CASSLGQGEVYEQYF.

This rearrangement joins TRBV19 to TRBJ2-2; the match to TRBD2 covers 9 bases. Germline V CDR1 and CDR2: LNHDA, SQIVND (reference sequence). V lost 3 bases and J lost 5; bases outside the gene matches: 4. This CDR3 has 15 amino acids. DNA for the CDR3: TGTGCCAGTAGTATCGGTCTAGCGGGGACCGGGGAGCTGTTTTTT. This encodes CASSIGLAGTGELFF. The full variable domain, rest sourced from reference TRBV19 and TRBJ2-2, is DGGITQSPKYLFRKEGQNVTLSCEQNLNHDAMYWYRQDPGQGLRLIYYSQIVNDFQKGDIAEGYSVSREKKESFPLTVTSAQKNPTAFYLCASSIGLAGTGELFFGEGSRLTVL.

This clone was detected only once. This chain joins TRBV29-1 and TRBJ2-7; D is uncertain. Germline CDR1 SQVTM, CDR2 ANQGSEA. The CDR3 consists of 12 residues. V gave up 4 bases and J gave up 0 bases, with 7 bases separating them. The CDR3 sequence is CSVGRSSYEQYF. The CDR3 DNA is TGCAGCGTTGGTCGGAGCTCCTACGAGCAGTACTTC.

CDR3 residues: CASSNSRQGQGYTF. The DNA for the CDR3 is TGTGCCAGCAGTAACTCCCGACAGGGACAAGGCTACACCTTC. The chain combines TRBV2 with TRBJ1-2, with 7 nucleotides matching TRBD1. The germline V gene encodes CDR1 SNHLY and CDR2 FYNNEI. This CDR3 region has 14 residues. Trimming at V came to 5 bases and at J to 8 bases, leaving 11 bases not matched to a gene.

The genes are TRBV5-6 and TRBJ1-5, with D possibly being TRBD1 (5 bases). Trimming pared 0 bases from V and 12 bases from J, leaving 10 bases between. Germline V gene lookup returns CDR1 SGHDT and CDR2 YYEEEE. This CDR3 is built from 12 residues. CDR3 nucleotide sequence: TGTGCCAGCAGCTTGGCCGGGGGGTACCAGCATTTT. This gives the protein CASSLAGGYQHF.

The rearrangement links TRBV5-1 to TRBJ2-5; the match to TRBD1 covers 10 bases. Germline V gene sequence: CDR1 SGHRS, CDR2 YFSETQ. The CDR3 is made up of 15 amino acids. Trimming at V came to 4 bases and at J to 5 bases, leaving 8 bases not matched to a gene. The CDR3 loop reads CASSAPTGGGETQYF. CDR3 bases: TGCGCCAGCAGCGCTCCGACAGGGGGCGGGGAGACCCAGTACTTC.

The genes are TRBV7-8 and TRBJ1-6; 8 nucleotides agree with TRBD1. Germline values: CDR1 SGHVS, CDR2 FQNEAQ. This CDR3 is built from 15 residues. Germline trimming cut 1 base from V and 8 bases from J; bases unmatched to any gene: 4. CDR3 bases: TGTGCCAGCAGCTTAGTAGAGACAGGGGATTCACCCCTCCACTTT. Its translation is CASSLVETGDSPLHF.

The DNA of the CDR3 is TGCGCCAGCAGCCAAGAGGCGGGGGCCTACAATGAGCAGTTCTTC. Residues: CASSQEAGAYNEQFF. The rearrangement links TRBV4-1 to TRBJ2-1; 7 nucleotides align to TRBD2. From germline, CDR1 is MGHRA and CDR2 YSYEKL. This CDR3 region has 15 residues. Trimming cost V 0 bases and J 2 bases; bases outside gene matches: 1.

The V gene is TRBV9, the J gene TRBJ2-3, with 8 bases fitting TRBD1. The trim removed 0 bases at V and 5 bases at J, leaving 8 bases unmatched. Germline CDR1 and CDR2: SGDLS and YYNGEE. CDR3 length equals 16 residues. CDR3 amino acids: CASSVAGGSLGDTQYF. The DNA for the CDR3 is TGTGCCAGCAGCGTAGCAGGGGGCTCCTTGGGAGATACGCAGTATTTT.

Points on this clone: The junction shows a germline mismatch at one end, possibly a read error. This sequence joins TRBV29-1 and TRBJ1-2; 9 bases agree with TRBD1. Germline assignment: CDR1 SQVTM and CDR2 ANQGSEA. The CDR3 loop spans 14 amino acids. The CDR3 protein is CSAGESGQGEGYPF. For the CDR3, the DNA is TGCAGCGCAGGAGAATCGGGACAGGGTGAAGGCTACCCCTTC. Supplemented by reference TRBV29-1 and TRBJ1-2, the full variable domain reads SAVISQKPSRDICQRGTSLTIQCQVDSQVTMMFWYRQQPGQSLTLIATANQGSEATYESGFVIDKFPISRPNLTFSTLTVSNMSPEDSSIYLCSAGESGQGEGYPFGSGTRLTVV.

This clone was found once. This rearrangement joins TRBV6-5 to TRBJ1-2; 8 bases align to TRBD1. The trim removed 2 bases at V and 3 bases at J, leaving 8 bases unmatched. The germline V gene encodes CDR1 MNHEY and CDR2 SVGAGI. CDR3 length equals 16 residues. CDR3 in DNA: TGTGCCAGCAGTTACAACCCTGACAGGGGTGACTATGGCTACACCTTC. Translation: CASSYNPDRGDYGYTF.

The chain couples TRBV5-6 to TRBJ1-1, with a weak D call TRBD1 (6 bases). Germline-derived CDR1 and CDR2 are SGHDT and YYEEEE. V shed 5 bases and J shed 0 bases, with 14 bases lying between them. The CDR3 loop spans 15 amino acids. This CDR3 is CASRLYRQVNTEAFF. CDR3 DNA: TGTGCCAGCAGACTATACCGACAGGTGAACACTGAAGCTTTCTTT. Filled out from reference TRBV5-6 and TRBJ1-1, the complete variable domain reads DAGVTQSPTHLIKTRGQQVTLRCSPKSGHDTVSWYQQALGQGPQFIFQYYEEEERQRGNFPDRFSGHQFPNYSSELNVNALLLGDSALYLCASRLYRQVNTEAFFGQGTRLTVV.

The J gene is TRBJ2-1, the V gene TRBV18; 8 nucleotides line up with TRBD1. The ends lost 5 bases at V and 9 bases at J; junction bases unmatched: 15. In germline, CDR1 is KGHSH, CDR2 LQKENI. CDR3 length: 16 residues. CDR3 in amino acids: CASSSTGTGPLSEQFF. The CDR3 DNA reads TGTGCCAGCTCAAGCACCGGGACAGGCCCCTTGAGTGAGCAGTTCTTC.

This chain connects TRBV30 to TRBJ1-1; D is uncertain. Germline assignment: CDR1 GTSNPN and CDR2 SVGIG (reference sequence). The CDR3 runs to 15 residues. V lost 1 base, J lost 1 base, and 13 bases lay in between. CDR3 loop: CAWSALFYGNTEAFF. In nucleotides, the CDR3 is TGTGCCTGGAGTGCCCTGTTTTACGGGAACACTGAAGCTTTCTTT.

The genes are TRBV6-4 and TRBJ2-1, with 12 bases lining up with TRBD1. Germline lookup yields CDR1 MRHNA and CDR2 SNTAGT. The CDR3 sequence is 14 residues long. Trimming cost V 5 bases and J 12 bases; bases outside gene matches: 8. CDR3 nucleotides: TGTGCCAGCAGTCAGGGACAGGGGGCTTTAAGGCAGTTCTTC. Its protein is CASSQGQGALRQFF.